The source of this T cell receptor beta chain is a study of sequential checkpoint blockade in melanoma. On the study more broadly: After both sequences, patients received maintenance nivolumab.

Germline CDR1 reads ENHRY; CDR2 reads SYGVKD. Deletions cut 3 bases from V and 0 bases from J, with 14 bases between. The CDR3 is 16 residues long. The method was immunoSEQ multiplex PCR; TCRdb's version includes in-frame clones alone and lacks a portion of them. The top ten clones hold around 10% of a sample with under 7,000 clones, approximately 90% of them seen once. Regarding treatment: randomized to nivolumab then ipilimumab (arm A) or the reverse (arm B). Patients had received no earlier DNA-damaging chemotherapy. From thawed PBMCs, live CD3+CD8+ cells negative for CD19 and CD56 were sorted. The V and J genes are TRBV10-3 and TRBJ1-2, with D possibly being TRBD1 (6 bases). The sequencing used CD8+ T cells sorted from blood (inferred from file names), collected from a patient given nivolumab and ipilimumab in sequence. This clonotype originated in a human donor with melanoma. CDR3 sequence reads: CAISDPGAGTNYGYTF. CDR3 DNA sequence: TGTGCCATCAGTGACCCAGGGGCAGGGACTAACTATGGCTACACCTTC.